The clone carrying this T cell receptor (beta chain) was seen ten or more times. MiXCR, run by TCRdb on the 5' RACE reads, gives a single entry per CDR3 protein. The sample records under 70,000 distinct CDR3 sequences, 9.5% to 13% being singletons. The data stem from a study of early T cells in non-severe SARS-CoV-2 infection. Overall study context: With bulk RNA from unsorted whole blood as input, sequencing yielded unpaired chains.

The germline CDR1 and CDR2 sequences are DFQATT and SNEGSKA (reference sequence). Trimming cost V 0 bases and J 4 bases; bases outside gene matches: 16. The CDR3 totals 19 residues. The chain carries TRBV20-1 and TRBJ2-5, with 11 bases fitting TRBD2. Sequenced sample: whole blood. This sequence was found in an adult who was a healthcare worker with PCR-confirmed SARS-CoV-2 infection or an uninfected control (not recorded which). The CDR3 loop reads CSARDQLAGEKGGAETQYF. The CDR3 DNA follows: TGCAGTGCTAGAGATCAACTAGCGGGAGAGAAAGGGGGAGCAGAGACCCAGTACTTC.